This T cell receptor (beta chain) was obtained from a study of T cells after posttransplantation cyclophosphamide. V lost 4 bases, J lost 6 bases, and 15 bases lay in between. The V gene's germline CDR1 is KGHSH and CDR2 LQKENI. CDR3 length: 14 amino acids. The related graft donor's blood sample was taken on the day of bone marrow donation. Cells defined as naive were viable CD3+CD4+ or CD3+CD8+ and CCR7+CD45RA+CD45RO-CD95-CD27+CD28+. The table came from immunoSEQ multiplex PCR; TCRdb's copy has only in-frame clones and leaves some out. The profile covers 8,000 to 10,000 clones, with nearly 99% appearing a single time and 0.2% to 0.3% taken by the ten largest.

This clonotype was obtained from a man over 45 in good health, CMV-negative, and a related stem cell transplant donor. The chain uses TRBV18 and TRBJ1-2; no reliable D call. Sample: naive CD8+ T cells sorted from PBMCs. The CDR3 bases are TGTGCCAGCTCACGAAACACCGATATACATGGCTACACCTTC. It specifies CASSRNTDIHGYTF.